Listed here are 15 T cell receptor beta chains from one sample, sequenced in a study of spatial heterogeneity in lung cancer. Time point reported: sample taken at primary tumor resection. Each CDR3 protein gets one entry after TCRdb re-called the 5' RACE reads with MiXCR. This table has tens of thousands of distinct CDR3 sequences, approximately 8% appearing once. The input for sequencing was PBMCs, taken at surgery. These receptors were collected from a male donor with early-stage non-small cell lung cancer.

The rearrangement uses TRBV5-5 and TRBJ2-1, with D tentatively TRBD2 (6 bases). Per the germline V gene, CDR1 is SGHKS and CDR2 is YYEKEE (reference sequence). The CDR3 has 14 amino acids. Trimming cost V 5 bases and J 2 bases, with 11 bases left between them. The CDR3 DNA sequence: TGTGCCAGCAGAAATCGGGAGACCTACAATGAGCAGTTCTTC. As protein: CASRNRETYNEQFF.

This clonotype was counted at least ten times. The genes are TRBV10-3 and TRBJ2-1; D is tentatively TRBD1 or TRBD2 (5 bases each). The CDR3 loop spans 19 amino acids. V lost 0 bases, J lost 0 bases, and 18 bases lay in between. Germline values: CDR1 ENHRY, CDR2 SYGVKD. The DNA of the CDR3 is TGTGCCATCAGTGAGTCGAGGGACGGGCGGCGGAGCTCCTACAATGAGCAGTTCTTC. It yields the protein CAISESRDGRRSSYNEQFF.

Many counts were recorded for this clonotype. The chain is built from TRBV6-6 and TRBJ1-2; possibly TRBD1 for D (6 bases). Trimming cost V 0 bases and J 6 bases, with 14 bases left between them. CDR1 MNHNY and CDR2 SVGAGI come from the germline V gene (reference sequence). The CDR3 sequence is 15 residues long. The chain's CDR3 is CASSYSPGVVDGYTF. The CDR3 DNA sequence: TGTGCCAGCAGTTACTCGCCAGGGGTTGTTGATGGCTACACCTTC.

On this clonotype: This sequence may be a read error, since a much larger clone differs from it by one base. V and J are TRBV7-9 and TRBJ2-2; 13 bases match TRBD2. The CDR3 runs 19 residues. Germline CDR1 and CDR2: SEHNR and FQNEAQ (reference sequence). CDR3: CTSSSAGTSGAPGTGELFF. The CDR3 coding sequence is TGTACCAGCAGCTCAGCCGGGACTAGCGGGGCCCCGGGCACCGGGGAGCTGTTTTTT.

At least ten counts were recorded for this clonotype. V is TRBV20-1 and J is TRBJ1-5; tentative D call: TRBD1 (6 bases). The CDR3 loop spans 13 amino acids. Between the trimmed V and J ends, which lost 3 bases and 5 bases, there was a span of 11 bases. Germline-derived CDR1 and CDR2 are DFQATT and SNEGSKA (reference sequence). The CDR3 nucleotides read TGCAGTGCTAGGGCAGGGGAGGATCAGCCCCAGCATTTT. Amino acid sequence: CSARAGEDQPQHF.

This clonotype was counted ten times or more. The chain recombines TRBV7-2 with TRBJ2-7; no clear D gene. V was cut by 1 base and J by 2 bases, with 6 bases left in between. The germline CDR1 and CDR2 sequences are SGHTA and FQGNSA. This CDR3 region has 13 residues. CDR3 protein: CASSLGITYEQYF. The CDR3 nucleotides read TGTGCCAGCAGCTTAGGCATAACCTACGAGCAGTACTTC.

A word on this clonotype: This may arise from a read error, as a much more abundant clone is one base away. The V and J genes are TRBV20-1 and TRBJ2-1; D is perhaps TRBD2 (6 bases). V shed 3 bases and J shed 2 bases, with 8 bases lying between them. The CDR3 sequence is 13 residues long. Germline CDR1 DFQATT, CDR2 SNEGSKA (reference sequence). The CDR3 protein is CSASGSPYNEQFF. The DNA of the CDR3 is TGCAGTGCTAGCGGGAGCCCCTACAATGAGCAGTTCTTC.

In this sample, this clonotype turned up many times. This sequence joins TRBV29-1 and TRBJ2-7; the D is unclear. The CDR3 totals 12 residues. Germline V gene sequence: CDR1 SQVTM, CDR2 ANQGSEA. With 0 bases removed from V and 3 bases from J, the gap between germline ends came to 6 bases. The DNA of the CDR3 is TGCAGCGTTGAAGAGGGTGTCTACGAGCAGTACTTC. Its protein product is CSVEEGVYEQYF.

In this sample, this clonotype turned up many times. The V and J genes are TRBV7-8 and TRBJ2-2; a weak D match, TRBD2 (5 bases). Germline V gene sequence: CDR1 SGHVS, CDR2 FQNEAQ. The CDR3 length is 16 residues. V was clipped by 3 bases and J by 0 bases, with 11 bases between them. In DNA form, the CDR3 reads TGTGCCAGCAGCTTTGGTCTAGCACCGAACACCGGGGAGCTGTTTTTT. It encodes CASSFGLAPNTGELFF. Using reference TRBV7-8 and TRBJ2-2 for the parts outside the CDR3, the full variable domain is GAGVSQSPRYKVAKRGQDVALRCDPISGHVSLFWYQQALGQGPEFLTYFQNEAQLDKSGLPSDRFFAERPEGSVSTLKIQRTQQEDSAVYLCASSFGLAPNTGELFFGEGSRLTVL.

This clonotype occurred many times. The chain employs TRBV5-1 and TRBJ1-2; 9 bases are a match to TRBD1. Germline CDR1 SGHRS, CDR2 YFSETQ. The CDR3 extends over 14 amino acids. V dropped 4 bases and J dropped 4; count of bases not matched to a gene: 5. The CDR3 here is CASSPGQGGYGYTF. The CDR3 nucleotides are TGCGCCAGCAGCCCGGGACAGGGAGGCTATGGCTACACCTTC.

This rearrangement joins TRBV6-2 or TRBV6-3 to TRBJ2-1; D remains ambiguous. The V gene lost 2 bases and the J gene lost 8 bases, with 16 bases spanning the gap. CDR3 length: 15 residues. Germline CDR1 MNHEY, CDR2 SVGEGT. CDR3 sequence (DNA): TGTGCCAGCAGTTACCTCGAGATCCTTGACGATGAGCAGTTCTTC. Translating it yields CASSYLEILDDEQFF.

The CDR3 DNA reads TGTGCCAGTAAAGACACTAGCGGGTGGGACTACGAGCAGTACTTC. Translating gives CASKDTSGWDYEQYF. The chain combines TRBV19 with TRBJ2-7, with 9 bases matching TRBD2. Per germline, CDR1 LNHDA and CDR2 SQIVND (reference sequence). The ends lost 7 bases at V and 3 bases at J; junction bases unmatched: 10. There are 15 residues in the CDR3.

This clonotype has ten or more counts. CDR3 loop: CSVRGGYNEQFF. CDR3 sequence (DNA): TGCAGTGTTCGCGGGGGGTACAATGAGCAGTTCTTC. This sequence joins TRBV20-1 and TRBJ2-1; TRBD2 aligns across 8 bases. V was clipped by 7 bases and J by 4 bases; unmatched bases: 3. Germline CDR1 is DFQATT and CDR2 is SNEGSKA (reference sequence). This CDR3 is built from 12 residues.

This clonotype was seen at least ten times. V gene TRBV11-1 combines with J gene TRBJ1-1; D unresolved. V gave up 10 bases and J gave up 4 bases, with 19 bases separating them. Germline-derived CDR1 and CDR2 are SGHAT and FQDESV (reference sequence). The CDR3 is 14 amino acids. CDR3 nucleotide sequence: TGTGCCACCAATCGGTGGGAATCGGGCACTGAAGCTTTCTTT. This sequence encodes CATNRWESGTEAFF.

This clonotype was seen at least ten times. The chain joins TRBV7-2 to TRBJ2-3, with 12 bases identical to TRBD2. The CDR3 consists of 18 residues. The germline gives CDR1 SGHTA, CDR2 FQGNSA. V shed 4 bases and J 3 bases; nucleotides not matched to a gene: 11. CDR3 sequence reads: CASSSPGLAGQWTDTQYF. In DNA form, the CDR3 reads TGTGCCAGCAGCTCCCCGGGACTAGCGGGTCAATGGACAGATACGCAGTATTTT.